Listed below are T cell receptor beta chains from one sample, sequenced in a study of OX40 agonist ivuxolimab in advanced cancers. The table came from immunoSEQ multiplex PCR; TCRdb's copy has only in-frame clones and leaves some out. The profile shows about 94,000 clones, roughly 94% of them singletons. The sequenced sample was CD4+ or CD8+ T cells sorted from blood, obtained in a trial of the OX40 agonist ivuxolimab. The source is an adult with an advanced solid tumor such as melanoma, head and neck, liver or kidney cancer. Each CDR3 is given with its conserved first and last residue. A D gene is named only where the DNA matches it firmly. Size is omitted from some rows. Given values are once, few, many or a class for expanded clones.

V gene: TRBV5-1; J gene: TRBJ1-2; clone size: NA; D gene: TRBD1; CDR3 length: 13; CDR3 protein: CASSLDRGDGYTF; CDR3 DNA: TGCGCCAGCAGCCTGGACAGGGGGGATGGCTACACCTTC
V gene: TRBV28; J gene: TRBJ2-7; clone size: once; D gene: NA; CDR3 length: 13; CDR3 protein: CASVSLPSYEQYF; CDR3 DNA: TGTGCCAGTGTTTCACTACCTTCCTACGAGCAGTACTTC
V gene: TRBV6-8; J gene: TRBJ2-7; clone size: NA; D gene: NA; CDR3 length: 11; CDR3 protein: CASSSLYEQYF; CDR3 DNA: TGTGCCAGCAGTTCCCTTTACGAGCAGTACTTC
V gene: TRBV6-1; J gene: TRBJ1-3; clone size: NA; D gene: TRBD1; CDR3 length: 15; CDR3 protein: CASSRDRGSGNTIYF; CDR3 DNA: TGTGCCAGTAGCCGGGACAGGGGATCTGGAAACACCATATATTTT
V gene: TRBV10-1; J gene: TRBJ1-1; clone size: few; D gene: NA; CDR3 length: 13; CDR3 protein: CASSEVVNTEAFF; CDR3 DNA: TGCGCCAGCAGTGAGGTAGTGAACACTGAAGCTTTCTTT
V gene: TRBV6-6; J gene: TRBJ2-1; clone size: NA; D gene: NA; CDR3 length: 13; CDR3 protein: CASSSPSRNEQFF; CDR3 DNA: TGTGCCAGCAGCTCCCCCTCCCGGAATGAGCAGTTCTTC
V gene: TRBV5-5; J gene: TRBJ2-5; clone size: NA; D gene: NA; CDR3 length: 16; CDR3 protein: CASSLPEQVSGETQYF; CDR3 DNA: TGTGCCAGCAGCTTACCGGAACAGGTTTCAGGGGAGACCCAGTACTTC
V gene: TRBV6-1; J gene: TRBJ2-2; clone size: NA; D gene: TRBD1; CDR3 length: 17; CDR3 protein: CASSEPDREVRTGELFF; CDR3 DNA: TGTGCCAGCAGTGAACCGGACAGGGAGGTCCGGACCGGGGAGCTGTTTTTT
V gene: TRBV4-3; J gene: TRBJ2-1; clone size: NA; D gene: TRBD2; CDR3 length: 18; CDR3 protein: CASSQDGASGSSYNEQFF; CDR3 DNA: TGCGCCAGCAGCCAAGACGGCGCTAGCGGGAGCTCCTACAATGAGCAGTTCTTC
V gene: TRBV4-3; J gene: TRBJ1-2; clone size: NA; D gene: NA; CDR3 length: 14; CDR3 protein: CASSQEGFGYGYTF; CDR3 DNA: TGCGCCAGCAGCCAAGAAGGGTTTGGCTATGGCTACACCTTC
V gene: TRBV28; J gene: TRBJ1-1; clone size: NA; D gene: TRBD1; CDR3 length: 16; CDR3 protein: CASSLDRGPGNTEAFF; CDR3 DNA: TGTGCCAGCAGTCTGGACAGGGGGCCAGGAAACACTGAAGCTTTCTTT
V gene: TRBV28; J gene: TRBJ1-2; clone size: NA; D gene: NA; CDR3 length: 13; CDR3 protein: CASSSSRAYGYTF; CDR3 DNA: TGTGCCAGCAGTTCGAGCAGGGCCTATGGCTACACCTTC
V gene: TRBV5-5; J gene: TRBJ1-2; clone size: NA; D gene: NA; CDR3 length: 15; CDR3 protein: CASSLTGTGNYGYTF; CDR3 DNA: TGTGCCAGCAGCTTGACAGGGACGGGCAACTATGGCTACACCTTC
V gene: TRBV9; J gene: TRBJ2-5; clone size: NA; D gene: TRBD1; CDR3 length: 14; CDR3 protein: CASSVGQPQETQYF; CDR3 DNA: TGTGCCAGCAGCGTGGGACAGCCCCAAGAGACCCAGTACTTC
V gene: TRBV28; J gene: TRBJ2-7; clone size: NA; D gene: TRBD1; CDR3 length: 13; CDR3 protein: CASRTGANYEQYF; CDR3 DNA: TGTGCCAGCAGGACAGGGGCGAACTACGAGCAGTACTTC
V gene: TRBV9; J gene: TRBJ2-1; clone size: once; D gene: NA; CDR3 length: 15; CDR3 protein: CASSVDGPSYNEQFF; CDR3 DNA: TGTGCCAGCAGCGTAGACGGACCCTCCTACAATGAGCAGTTCTTC
V gene: TRBV6-6; J gene: TRBJ1-1; clone size: NA; D gene: NA; CDR3 length: 14; CDR3 protein: CASSYRDIKTEAFF; CDR3 DNA: TGTGCCAGCAGTTACCGGGACATAAAAACTGAAGCTTTCTTT
V gene: TRBV7-2; J gene: TRBJ2-1; clone size: NA; D gene: TRBD2; CDR3 length: 15; CDR3 protein: CASSLGGGRHGEQFF; CDR3 DNA: TGTGCCAGCAGCTTAGGGGGGGGAAGACACGGTGAGCAGTTCTTC
V gene: TRBV20-1; J gene: TRBJ2-2; clone size: NA; D gene: NA; CDR3 length: 11; CDR3 protein: CSAEKTGELFF; CDR3 DNA: TGCAGTGCAGAGAAAACCGGGGAGCTGTTTTTT
V gene: TRBV11-2; J gene: TRBJ2-2; clone size: NA; D gene: TRBD1; CDR3 length: 17; CDR3 protein: CASTLALGQGNTGELFF; CDR3 DNA: TGTGCCAGTACCTTGGCACTCGGACAGGGGAACACCGGGGAGCTGTTTTTT
V gene: TRBV19; J gene: TRBJ1-2; clone size: NA; D gene: TRBD1; CDR3 length: 16; CDR3 protein: CASLKQGAHALDGYTF; CDR3 DNA: TGTGCCAGCCTAAAACAGGGGGCGCATGCCCTTGATGGCTACACCTTC
V gene: TRBV5-4; J gene: TRBJ2-7; clone size: NA; D gene: NA; CDR3 length: 14; CDR3 protein: CASSSATGSDEQYF; CDR3 DNA: TGTGCCAGCAGCTCCGCTACAGGTTCCGACGAGCAGTACTTC
V gene: TRBV6-4; J gene: TRBJ2-3; clone size: NA; D gene: TRBD1; CDR3 length: 13; CDR3 protein: CASSDGYRGTQYF; CDR3 DNA: TGTGCCAGCAGTGACGGATACAGGGGTACGCAGTATTTT
V gene: TRBV28; J gene: TRBJ1-2; clone size: NA; D gene: NA; CDR3 length: 13; CDR3 protein: CATSRGHGDGYTF; CDR3 DNA: TGTGCCACCTCGCGAGGACACGGGGATGGCTACACCTTC
V gene: TRBV7-9; J gene: TRBJ1-5; clone size: NA; D gene: NA; CDR3 length: 15; CDR3 protein: CASSLAGGGNQPQHF; CDR3 DNA: TGTGCCAGCAGCTTAGCTGGCGGAGGCAATCAGCCCCAGCATTTT
V gene: TRBV5-1; J gene: TRBJ2-2; clone size: NA; D gene: NA; CDR3 length: 15; CDR3 protein: CASSLGGTNTGELFF; CDR3 DNA: TGCGCCAGCAGCTTGGGGGGAACGAACACCGGGGAGCTGTTTTTT
V gene: TRBV10-1; J gene: TRBJ2-1; clone size: NA; D gene: TRBD2; CDR3 length: 15; CDR3 protein: CASTPPRGGRGEQFF; CDR3 DNA: TGCGCCAGCACCCCCCCACGGGGGGGCCGGGGTGAGCAGTTCTTC
V gene: TRBV6-1; J gene: TRBJ1-4; clone size: NA; D gene: TRBD1; CDR3 length: 14; CDR3 protein: CASSLTGIWEKLFF; CDR3 DNA: TGTGCCAGCAGTTTGACAGGGATATGGGAAAAACTGTTTTTT
V gene: TRBV5-1; J gene: TRBJ1-5; clone size: NA; D gene: TRBD1; CDR3 length: 13; CDR3 protein: CASSVDRGQPQHF; CDR3 DNA: TGCGCCAGCAGCGTGGACAGGGGACAGCCCCAGCATTTT
V gene: TRBV7-9; J gene: TRBJ2-7; clone size: once; D gene: NA; CDR3 length: 12; CDR3 protein: CASSFRTNEQYF; CDR3 DNA: TGTGCCAGCAGCTTCCGGACTAACGAGCAGTACTTC
V gene: TRBV5-1; J gene: TRBJ2-3; clone size: NA; D gene: TRBD2; CDR3 length: 17; CDR3 protein: CASSTAASSGGTDTQYF; CDR3 DNA: TGCGCCAGCAGCACGGCCGCGTCTAGCGGGGGCACAGATACGCAGTATTTT
V gene: TRBV5-1; J gene: TRBJ2-1; clone size: NA; D gene: NA; CDR3 length: 11; CDR3 protein: CASSVKNEQFF; CDR3 DNA: TGCGCCAGCAGCGTGAAGAATGAGCAGTTCTTC
V gene: TRBV11-2; J gene: TRBJ2-7; clone size: NA; D gene: NA; CDR3 length: 13; CDR3 protein: CASSLDPAYEQYF; CDR3 DNA: TGTGCCAGCAGCTTAGATCCGGCTTACGAGCAGTACTTC
V gene: TRBV7-3; J gene: TRBJ2-1; clone size: NA; D gene: NA; CDR3 length: 16; CDR3 protein: CASSSQGLAAGNEQFF; CDR3 DNA: TGTGCCAGCAGCTCCCAGGGGCTAGCGGCGGGGAATGAGCAGTTCTTC
V gene: TRBV5-1; J gene: TRBJ2-2; clone size: NA; D gene: NA; CDR3 length: 16; CDR3 protein: CASSPLGDIATGELFF; CDR3 DNA: TGCGCCAGCAGCCCGTTGGGGGACATAGCCACCGGGGAGCTGTTTTTT
V gene: TRBV5-6; J gene: TRBJ2-7; clone size: NA; D gene: NA; CDR3 length: 14; CDR3 protein: CASSWYLSSYEQYF; CDR3 DNA: TGTGCCAGCAGTTGGTATCTGAGCTCCTACGAGCAGTACTTC
V gene: TRBV19; J gene: TRBJ2-7; clone size: NA; D gene: TRBD1; CDR3 length: 17; CDR3 protein: CASSIIPPNRGSYEQYF; CDR3 DNA: TGTGCCAGTAGTATAATTCCCCCTAACAGGGGTTCCTACGAGCAGTACTTC
V gene: TRBV28; J gene: TRBJ2-7; clone size: NA; D gene: TRBD2; CDR3 length: 16; CDR3 protein: CASRLAGVGRGYEQYF; CDR3 DNA: TGTGCCAGCCGACTAGCGGGAGTGGGAAGGGGCTACGAGCAGTACTTC
V gene: TRBV10-3; J gene: TRBJ2-7; clone size: NA; D gene: TRBD1; CDR3 length: 15; CDR3 protein: CAISDPGTGSYEQYF; CDR3 DNA: TGTGCCATCAGTGACCCCGGGACAGGCTCCTACGAGCAGTACTTC
V gene: TRBV7-7; J gene: TRBJ1-1; clone size: once; D gene: NA; CDR3 length: 13; CDR3 protein: CASSQARDSSAFF; CDR3 DNA: TGTGCCAGCAGTCAGGCCAGGGACTCGAGTGCTTTCTTT